The 29 T cell receptor beta chains below all came from one sample that was sequenced in a study of blood T cell repertoires in COVID-19 (dated by TCRdb to the early 2020s). Library construction relied on the immunoSEQ multiplex PCR assay. Here the immuneACCESS table is served through TCRdb, limited to in-frame sequences with V and J called. Missing clones are a known gap in these copies; in checked studies unresolved V genes cover under half, and the rest lacks a known reason. The sample table shows 290,000 or so clones, and nearly 90% are seen once. The ten largest clones add up to about 4.5% of the sample. The sample comprised PBMCs or T cells enriched from blood (not recorded which). The origin of the receptors is a woman aged 18-29 years with acute COVID-19.

The V and J genes are TRBV5-1 and TRBJ2-2; possibly TRBD2 for D (7 bases). In germline, CDR1 is SGHRS, CDR2 YFSETQ. Trimming cost V 2 bases and J 1 base, with 9 bases left between them. The CDR3 is 15 amino acids. DNA for the CDR3: TGCGCCAGCAGCTTAGCGGGACAGAACACCGGGGAGCTGTTTTTT. This sequence encodes CASSLAGQNTGELFF.

The chain links TRBV6-5 to TRBJ2-7, with D possibly being TRBD2 (6 bases). This CDR3 has 15 residues. V was pared by 6 bases and J by 3 bases, with 18 bases between. Germline V gene sequence: CDR1 MNHEY, CDR2 SVGAGI. CDR3 in DNA: TGTGCCAGCAGGGAGGGTCCGGGAATTTTCTACGAGCAGTACTTC. Translating it yields CASREGPGIFYEQYF.

V usage is TRBV2 and J usage is TRBJ1-6, with 8 bases matching TRBD1. Germline V gene data show CDR1 as SNHLY and CDR2 as FYNNEI. The V and J ends lost 4 bases and 5 bases, in that order; junction bases with no gene match: 7. This CDR3 spans 16 amino acids. Written as DNA, the CDR3 is TGTGCCAGCAGTGGGATACAGGGGGGGGATAATTCACCCCTCCACTTT. It codes for CASSGIQGGDNSPLHF.

The chain employs TRBV28 and TRBJ2-7, with 10 bases lining up with TRBD1. CDR1 is MDHEN and CDR2 is SYDVKM in the germline V gene. V trimming: 1 base; J trimming: 2 bases; junction bases outside the gene matches: 8. The CDR3 contains 17 residues. The CDR3 protein is CASSLSSTGGLPYEQYF. The CDR3 DNA follows: TGTGCCAGCAGTTTATCCTCGACAGGGGGCCTACCCTACGAGCAGTACTTC.

This clone was seen just once. This rearrangement joins TRBV19 to TRBJ1-4, with D maybe TRBD1 (6 bases). Between the trimmed V and J ends, which lost 6 bases and 5 bases, there was a span of 13 bases. The germline gives CDR1 LNHDA, CDR2 SQIVND (reference sequence). The CDR3 consists of 14 residues. CDR3 coding DNA: TGTGCCAGTAGCCAGACAGGAGGAAATGAAAAACTGTTTTTT. It yields the protein CASSQTGGNEKLFF.

This chain joins TRBV19 and TRBJ1-2, with D perhaps matching TRBD1 (5 bases). V shed 5 bases and J shed 12 bases, with 22 bases lying between them. CDR3 length: 14 residues. The germline CDR1 and CDR2 sequences are LNHDA and SQIVND (reference sequence). CDR3 loop: CASSSRAGAQGDTF. For the CDR3, the DNA is TGTGCCAGTAGTTCCCGAGCAGGAGCGCAAGGGGACACCTTC.

The chain links TRBV28 to TRBJ2-7, with TRBD2 matching over 8 bases. CDR3 size: 14 residues. The germline CDR1 and CDR2 sequences are MDHEN and SYDVKM. The V and J ends lost 6 bases and 5 bases, in that order; junction bases with no gene match: 9. In DNA, the CDR3 is TGTGCCAGCAGCTCGAGCGGGAGTCTCCACGAGCAGTACTTC. It encodes CASSSSGSLHEQYF.

The J gene is TRBJ2-3, the V gene TRBV27, with D perhaps TRBD1 (6 bases). Germline values: CDR1 MNHEY, CDR2 SMNVEV (reference sequence). The V gene lost 0 bases and the J gene lost 2 bases, with 18 bases spanning the gap. The CDR3 is 18 residues long. CDR3 loop: CASSLSEWVGTNTDTQYF. CDR3 sequence (DNA): TGTGCCAGCAGTTTATCAGAATGGGTAGGGACAAACACAGATACGCAGTATTTT.

This clone appeared once. The CDR3 loop is CASSLTADTYEQYF. CDR3 in DNA: TGTGCCAGCAGTTTGACAGCCGATACCTACGAGCAGTACTTC. The chain combines TRBV28 with TRBJ2-7, with a tentative D call TRBD1 (5 bases). Trimming left V 3 bases short and J 2 bases short, with 11 bases between. Germline values: CDR1 MDHEN, CDR2 SYDVKM. There are 14 residues in the CDR3.

The genes are TRBV24-1 and TRBJ2-5; D is unresolved. Germline values: CDR1 KGHDR, CDR2 SFDVKD. The length of the CDR3 is 9 residues. The ends were cut back, 12 bases at V and 7 bases at J, with 8 bases in the middle. The DNA of the CDR3 is TGTGCCCATTCCGGGACCCAGTACTTC. It specifies CAHSGTQYF.

The chain has TRBV25-1 and TRBJ1-2; no reliable D call. CDR1 MGHDK and CDR2 SYGVNS come from the germline V gene. This CDR3 region has 12 residues. V lost 4 bases and J lost 6, with 9 bases in between. The CDR3 region has the DNA TGTGCCAGCAGTGCCTCAGTGAATGGCTACACCTTC. It specifies CASSASVNGYTF.

V gene TRBV2 combines with J gene TRBJ1-2; weak D call: TRBD1 (5 bases). V was pared by 3 bases and J by 3 bases, with 14 bases between. This CDR3 spans 15 amino acids. Germline V lookup: CDR1 SNHLY, CDR2 FYNNEI. This CDR3 is CASSDKGDPYYGYTF. As DNA, the CDR3 is TGTGCCAGCAGTGACAAAGGGGATCCCTACTATGGCTACACCTTC.

This rearrangement joins TRBV5-1 to TRBJ2-7; 7 bases match TRBD2. Looked up from germline, CDR1 is SGHRS and CDR2 is YFSETQ. The CDR3 is 14 amino acids. V was clipped by 4 bases and J by 0 bases; unmatched bases: 4. CDR3 sequence reads: CASSGGDYSYEQYF. CDR3 coding DNA: TGCGCCAGCAGCGGGGGGGACTACTCCTACGAGCAGTACTTC.

The chain recombines TRBV5-6 with TRBJ2-7, with 7 positions matching TRBD1. CDR1 is SGHDT and CDR2 is YYEEEE in the germline V gene. Losses at the gene ends were 5 bases for V and 6 bases for J; bases not matched to a gene: 8. The CDR3 has 13 residues. Here the CDR3 reads CASRADRSGEQYF. CDR3 nucleotides: TGTGCCAGCAGGGCGGACAGGTCGGGCGAGCAGTACTTC.

The chain employs TRBV27 and TRBJ2-3; D is possibly TRBD1 (6 bases). Per germline, CDR1 MNHEY and CDR2 SMNVEV (reference sequence). With 3 bases removed from V and 4 bases from J, the gap between germline ends came to 11 bases. The CDR3 is 14 residues long. CDR3 nucleotides: TGTGCCAGCAGTTTTACAGGGATCGCAGATACGCAGTATTTT. It is translated as CASSFTGIADTQYF.

This clone was seen only a few times. The chain carries TRBV18 and TRBJ1-2; 8 bases are shared with TRBD1. The CDR3 loop spans 14 amino acids. J lost 3 bases, V lost 0 bases, and 0 bases had no gene match. Looked up from germline, CDR1 is KGHSH and CDR2 is LQKENI. The CDR3 sequence: CASSPPTGDYGYTF. CDR3 coding DNA: TGTGCCAGCTCACCACCGACAGGGGACTATGGCTACACCTTC.

The V call is TRBV7-2, the J call TRBJ1-6; 10 bases are a match to TRBD1. J gave up 8 bases and V 5 bases, and 6 bases lay outside the gene matches. The CDR3 contains 15 residues. The germline CDR1 and CDR2 sequences are SGHTA and FQGNSA. CDR3 in DNA: TGTGCCAGCAGCACATCCGGGACAGGGGATTCACCCCTCCACTTT. This encodes CASSTSGTGDSPLHF.

J is TRBJ2-7 and V is TRBV28, with 7 nucleotides matching TRBD2. This CDR3 contains 15 residues. The V segment lost 3 bases and the J segment 3 bases; nucleotides outside the gene matches: 8. Germline V gene sequence: CDR1 MDHEN, CDR2 SYDVKM. CDR3 coding DNA: TGTGCCAGCAGTTTGGGAGGGGAGGGCCACTACGAGCAGTACTTC. Amino acid sequence: CASSLGGEGHYEQYF.

CDR3 sequence (DNA): TGTGCCAGCAGTTTATTCGACAGGGGCACTGAAGCTTTCTTT. Encoded protein: CASSLFDRGTEAFF. The chain uses TRBV27 and TRBJ1-1, with 8 nucleotides matching TRBD1. V lost 1 base to trimming and J lost 4 bases; unmatched junction nucleotides: 2. This CDR3 has 14 residues. The germline CDR1 and CDR2 sequences are MNHEY and SMNVEV (reference sequence).

The rearrangement uses TRBV19 and TRBJ2-7, with 12 bases aligning to TRBD2. This CDR3 is built from 15 residues. Germline V CDR1 and CDR2: LNHDA, SQIVND (reference sequence). V was pared by 5 bases and J by 3 bases, with 5 bases of the junction left unmatched. The CDR3 region has the DNA TGTGCCAGTAGTCTTCAGACTAGCGGGAGCTACGAGCAGTACTTC. This gives the protein CASSLQTSGSYEQYF. Using reference TRBV19 and TRBJ2-7 for the parts outside the CDR3, the full variable domain is DGGITQSPKYLFRKEGQNVTLSCEQNLNHDAMYWYRQDPGQGLRLIYYSQIVNDFQKGDIAEGYSVSREKKESFPLTVTSAQKNPTAFYLCASSLQTSGSYEQYFGPGTRLTVT.

The chain carries TRBV28 and TRBJ1-2; D is unclear. V lost 6 bases to trimming and J lost 1 base, with 3 bases between them. The CDR3 consists of 11 residues. Germline V gene sequence: CDR1 MDHEN, CDR2 SYDVKM. DNA of the CDR3: TGTGCCAGCAGCTATAACTATGGCTACACCTTC. Amino acid sequence: CASSYNYGYTF.

This sequence joins TRBV27 and TRBJ1-3; TRBD1 matches 9 bases. After removal of 5 bases from V and 0 bases from J, the junction contained 2 bases not matched to a gene. CDR3 size: 15 residues. CDR1 and CDR2 (germline): MNHEY, SMNVEV (reference sequence). In nucleotides, the CDR3 is TGTGCCAGCAGTCCGACAGGGGGCTCTGGAAACACCATATATTTT. It yields the protein CASSPTGGSGNTIYF.

This chain connects TRBV7-2 to TRBJ2-7; 7 bases line up with TRBD1. The CDR3 length is 15 residues. Germline V gene data show CDR1 as SGHTA and CDR2 as FQGNSA. The V gene end was trimmed by 5 bases and the J gene end by 4 bases; junction bases not matched to a gene: 11. The CDR3 sequence is CASSLETGFGYEQYF. The CDR3 DNA follows: TGTGCCAGCAGCCTCGAGACAGGGTTCGGGTACGAGCAGTACTTC.

The genes are TRBV28 and TRBJ2-3, with D perhaps matching TRBD2 (6 bases). Looked up from germline, CDR1 is MDHEN and CDR2 is SYDVKM. V gave up 9 bases and J gave up 7 bases, with 14 bases separating them. The CDR3 is 12 amino acids. The CDR3 bases are TGTGCCAGTCCGGGGGAGCTTAATACGCAGTATTTT. Translated, it gives CASPGELNTQYF.

The chain is built from TRBV5-1 and TRBJ2-5; 10 nucleotides match TRBD2. Germline CDR1 and CDR2: SGHRS and YFSETQ. The CDR3 covers 16 residues. Trimming took 0 bases from V and 4 from J; bases not matched to a gene: 6. The CDR3 DNA reads as TGCGCCAGCAGCTTGGTAGCTAGCGGGAGTGTAGAGACCCAGTACTTC. Its protein product is CASSLVASGSVETQYF.

The rearrangement joins TRBV2 to TRBJ1-2; possible D gene TRBD1, 6 bases. The V end lost 7 bases, the J end lost 5 bases, and 11 bases lay between the germline ends. The CDR3 has 12 residues. Germline V gives CDR1 SNHLY, CDR2 FYNNEI. The CDR3 loop reads CASTKQGYGYTF. CDR3 in DNA: TGTGCCAGCACTAAGCAGGGGTATGGCTACACCTTC. Drawing the rest from reference TRBV2 and TRBJ1-2, the complete variable domain is EPEVTQTPSHQVTQMGQEVILRCVPISNHLYFYWYRQILGQKVEFLVSFYNNEISEKSEIFDDQFSVERPDGSNFTLKIRSTKLEDSAMYFCASTKQGYGYTFGSGTRLTVV.

The rearrangement uses TRBV9 and TRBJ2-1, with 10 bases matching TRBD1. J was trimmed by 6 bases and V by 9 bases; bases with no gene match: 6. CDR3 size: 13 residues. Germline V gene lookup returns CDR1 SGDLS and CDR2 YYNGEE. This CDR3 is CAIPRDRGNEQFF. CDR3 DNA: TGTGCCATACCTAGGGACAGGGGCAATGAGCAGTTCTTC.

The V and J genes are TRBV6-5 and TRBJ2-7; D remains ambiguous. Trimming removed 6 bases from V and 2 bases from J, with 14 bases in between. CDR1 is MNHEY, CDR2 SVGAGI, per germline. The CDR3 is 14 residues long. This CDR3 reads CASRAGRDPYEQYF. Here the CDR3 DNA reads TGTGCCAGCAGGGCTGGGCGAGACCCCTACGAGCAGTACTTC.

This chain connects TRBV28 to TRBJ2-1, with D tentatively TRBD2 (6 bases). From germline, CDR1 is MDHEN and CDR2 SYDVKM. V lost 6 bases, J lost 7 bases, and 22 bases lay in between. The CDR3 is 16 residues long. The DNA for the CDR3 is TGTGCCAGCAGCTCCGGAGGGACGACCCACGATAATGAGCAGTTCTTC. Translated, it gives CASSSGGTTHDNEQFF.